This TCR beta chain derives from a study of blood T cell repertoires in COVID-19 (dated by TCRdb to the early 2020s). About the full investigation: The collaborator samples originated in the United States, Italy and Spain and spanned the acute and convalescent phases of COVID-19. The prospective study material was composed of cDNA or gDNA derived from T cells, B-cell-depleted T cells, or PBMCs. The dataset comprised deeply sampled blood TCRbeta repertoires from subjects exposed to, actively infected with, or recovered from COVID-19. The repertoires were released in a freely available public database intended as a resource for research on the immune response to SARS-CoV-2. Samples came from the ongoing ImmuneRACE study (first 160 participants) plus 1,254 subjects from 6 global collaborators. Sample metadata almost always included a de-identified subject ID, COVID-19 status, age in years and sex. Where HLA class I and class II types were available, the types were taken from metadata supplied by the sample provider, not from assay-based typing. The full study reports these points: The quantity of clinical and demographic metadata differed by source and by participant and was supplied without curation.

The immunoSEQ Assay, a bias-controlled multiplex PCR, was used to amplify TCRbeta CDR3 regions from genomic DNA. Regarding the original processing steps: The number of nucleated cells in each sample was estimated by amplification of reference gene primers within the assay. Sequence reads were collapsed and filtered to measure the absolute abundance of every unique TCRbeta CDR3 rearrangement. For each sample, productive Simpson clonality was calculated as the square root of Simpson's diversity index across productive rearrangements. TCRdb took this table from immuneACCESS and kept in-frame rearrangements with V and J called. Such tables lack part of the clones; where checked against another copy, unresolved V genes explain under half of the gap, and the rest is unexplained. Clonal size and the V and J genes are those of that table, whereas D and trimming came from the DNA. Present in this sample are about 200,000 clones, roughly 77% of which were seen just once. Approximately 6% of the sample is in the top ten clones.

One collaborating source in Seattle enrolled patients while the patients were actively infected and followed the patients over time throughout the course of disease. The collaborating institutions used their own protocols to collect whole blood in K2EDTA tubes. For TCRbeta analysis, collaborators shipped samples in one of three forms: frozen whole blood, isolated PBMCs, or DNA extracted from either of those sample types. Compared with germline, V lacks 3 bases and J lacks 4 bases; bases without a gene match: 5. The CDR3 sequence holds 15 residues, the cysteine and phenylalanine included. Only the CDR3 region is kept as DNA, spanning 45 bases read in frame from base 1. As encoded in the germline V gene, CDR1 is SGHRS while CDR2 is YFSETQ. A word on this clone: This receptor's antigen is unknown. Base qualities are not provided; no much larger clone lies one nucleotide away.

The specimen sequenced was peripheral blood. This receptor chain uses TRBV5-1 and TRBJ2-1; the central 9 bases match TRBD2. The receptor comes from a woman in her 40s with COVID-19, enrolled during active disease. The base sequence is TGCGCCAGCAGCTCCATAGCGGGAGATTACAATGAGCAGTTCTTC. The translation is CASSSIAGDYNEQFF.